This is a list of T cell receptor beta chains from one sample in a study of shared clonotypes between healthy human individuals. Profiling relied on immunoSEQ multiplex PCR, and the TCRdb table lists in-frame clones only, not all of them. The sample records about 1 million clones, around three quarters being singletons. Sequenced material: memory CD4+ T cells from PBMCs. The source of these receptors is a man aged 18-30 years in good health. Some clones in this sample may be carry-over from other donors' samples. Both conserved end residues are part of each CDR3. A D gene is named only where the DNA matches it firmly. Expanded clones get a size class; other rows say once, few or many, or leave the size out.

V: TRBV7-2
size: NA
J: TRBJ2-3
D: NA
DNA: TGTGCCAGCAGCTCAAAAGGGCAACCAGATACGCAGTATTTT
CDR3: CASSSKGQPDTQYF

V: TRBV5-1
size: NA
J: TRBJ2-3
D: NA
DNA: TGCGCCAGCAGGTCTAGCCCCTATGACGGTGGAGTATCAGATACGCAGTATTTT
CDR3: CASRSSPYDGGVSDTQYF

V: TRBV5-1
size: few
J: TRBJ1-1
D: NA
DNA: TGCGCCAGCAGCGATCAGGGGCAGTACACTGAAGCTTTCTTT
CDR3: CASSDQGQYTEAFF

V: TRBV5-1
size: NA
J: TRBJ2-5
D: TRBD2
DNA: TGCGCCAGCAGCATTACTAGCGGGGGAACTCAAGAGACCCAGTACTTC
CDR3: CASSITSGGTQETQYF

V: TRBV6-6
size: few
J: TRBJ2-7
D: TRBD1
DNA: TGTGCCAGCAGTTACTCATCAGGGGGCTACGAGCAGTACTTC
CDR3: CASSYSSGGYEQYF

V: TRBV5-6
size: once
J: TRBJ2-7
D: NA
DNA: TGTGCCAGCAGCTCTGGCTCTAAGGGCAGTGCCTCCTACGAGCAGTACTTC
CDR3: CASSSGSKGSASYEQYF

V: TRBV7-2
size: NA
J: TRBJ2-1
D: TRBD1
DNA: TGTGCCAGCAGCCCCGGGACAGGGCGGAACAATGAGCAGTTCTTC
CDR3: CASSPGTGRNNEQFF

V: TRBV28
size: NA
J: TRBJ1-5
D: NA
DNA: TGTGCCAGCAGTTGGGTCGGGGGCCAGCCCCAGCATTTT
CDR3: CASSWVGGQPQHF

V: TRBV7-2
size: few
J: TRBJ1-3
D: TRBD1
DNA: TGTGCCAGCAGCCCCTCACGGACAGGGCGACCCTCTGGAAACACCATATATTTT
CDR3: CASSPSRTGRPSGNTIYF

V: TRBV5-1
size: NA
J: TRBJ2-5
D: NA
DNA: TGCGCCAGCTCAGGATCCCCTCAAGAGACCCAGTACTTC
CDR3: CASSGSPQETQYF

V: TRBV18
size: NA
J: TRBJ1-4
D: NA
DNA: TGTGCCAGCTCACGACCTTCAAGCCAGAAGAGGATGCTTGAAAAACTGTTTTTT
CDR3: CASSRPSSQKRMLEKLFF

V: TRBV6-1
size: NA
J: TRBJ1-6
D: NA
DNA: TGTGCCAGCAGCGAGATCCGGAATTCACCCCTCCACTTT
CDR3: CASSEIRNSPLHF

V: TRBV5-1
size: NA
J: TRBJ1-5
D: NA
DNA: TGCGCCAGCAGCTTCGGGGGGGCCGGCCAGCCCCAGCATTTT
CDR3: CASSFGGAGQPQHF

V: TRBV6-1
size: NA
J: TRBJ2-7
D: TRBD1
DNA: TGTGCCAGCACCCGCGCTGGACAGGGCACCTACGAGCAGTACTTC
CDR3: CASTRAGQGTYEQYF

V: TRBV2
size: NA
J: TRBJ1-5
D: NA
DNA: TGTGCCAGCCAAGTGAGGGGGAGTCAGCCCCAGCATTTT
CDR3: CASQVRGSQPQHF

V: TRBV5-5
size: NA
J: TRBJ1-1
D: NA
DNA: TGTGCCAGCACTCTGCCGGGCCTTCAGAACACTGAAGCTTTCTTT
CDR3: CASTLPGLQNTEAFF

V: TRBV15
size: once
J: TRBJ2-2
D: NA
DNA: TGTGCCACCAGCCAGATCCAGGGCGGGGAGCTGTTTTTT
CDR3: CATSQIQGGELFF

V: TRBV20-1
size: NA
J: TRBJ2-5
D: TRBD2
DNA: TGCAGTCCGGGTGGGCGGGGGGAGCAGTACTTC
CDR3: CSPGGRGEQYF

V: TRBV19
size: NA
J: TRBJ2-5
D: NA
DNA: TGTGCCAGTAGTGAGGGTTCCGTGCAGACCCAGTACTTC
CDR3: CASSEGSVQTQYF

V: TRBV11-2
size: many
J: TRBJ1-2
D: NA
DNA: TGTGCCAGCAGCTTAGATCGACCGGCCCTCTACACCTTC
CDR3: CASSLDRPALYTF

V: TRBV7-6
size: NA
J: TRBJ2-7
D: NA
DNA: TGTGCCAGCAGCCCCCAGGAAGGGGCCTACGAGCAGTACTTC
CDR3: CASSPQEGAYEQYF

V: TRBV9
size: NA
J: TRBJ2-7
D: NA
DNA: TGTGCCAGCAGCGTAACTGGGATGGGGAACGAGCAGTACTTC
CDR3: CASSVTGMGNEQYF

V: TRBV7-9
size: NA
J: TRBJ1-4
D: TRBD1
DNA: TGTGCCAGCAGCCCGGACAGGGGAGCAACTAATGAAAAACTGTTTTTT
CDR3: CASSPDRGATNEKLFF

V: TRBV6-6
size: once
J: TRBJ1-5
D: NA
DNA: TGTGCCAGCAGTTATCTCCCTCAGCCCCAGCATTTT
CDR3: CASSYLPQPQHF

V: TRBV10-3
size: NA
J: TRBJ2-6
D: TRBD1
DNA: TGTGCCATCAGGAGACAGGGGTCTTCTGGGGCCAACGTCCTGACTTTC
CDR3: CAIRRQGSSGANVLTF

V: TRBV18
size: NA
J: TRBJ2-7
D: NA
DNA: TGTGCCAGCTCACCCCCTAGCTCCCACGAGCAGTACTTC
CDR3: CASSPPSSHEQYF

V: TRBV19
size: NA
J: TRBJ2-2
D: NA
DNA: TGTGCCAGTAGTAGGGAACAGGGGAACACCGGGGAGCTGTTTTTT
CDR3: CASSREQGNTGELFF

V: TRBV10-3
size: few
J: TRBJ1-5
D: NA
DNA: TGTGCCACGGGAATCGGGGCAGGGCCCCAGCATTTT
CDR3: CATGIGAGPQHF

V: TRBV5-1
size: NA
J: TRBJ2-2
D: NA
DNA: TGCGCCAGCAGCTTGGTAACTGGTCTAGGGGCCCACACCGGGGAGCTGTTTTTT
CDR3: CASSLVTGLGAHTGELFF

V: TRBV28
size: NA
J: TRBJ1-1
D: NA
DNA: TGTGCCAGCAGTCCTGCTGGGGGGGGATACACTGAAGCTTTCTTT
CDR3: CASSPAGGGYTEAFF

V: TRBV7-2
size: NA
J: TRBJ2-7
D: NA
DNA: TGTGCCAGCAGCTTAGGGGACATAGCCGCCTACGAGCAGTACTTC
CDR3: CASSLGDIAAYEQYF

V: TRBV10-3
size: NA
J: TRBJ2-1
D: TRBD1
DNA: TGTGCCATCAACGCCGGGACAGGGGGCGGTGAGCAGTTCTTC
CDR3: CAINAGTGGGEQFF

V: TRBV28
size: NA
J: TRBJ1-4
D: TRBD1
DNA: TGTGCCAGCAGAGACAGGGGGGCTAATGAAAAACTGTTTTTT
CDR3: CASRDRGANEKLFF

V: TRBV29-1
size: NA
J: TRBJ2-5
D: NA
DNA: TGCAGCCACGGTGGGGGGGAGACCCAGTACTTC
CDR3: CSHGGGETQYF

V: TRBV28
size: NA
J: TRBJ1-2
D: TRBD1
DNA: TGTGCCAGCAGTTTATCGGGCGTAGGGGGCGGGGGCTACACCTTC
CDR3: CASSLSGVGGGGYTF

V: TRBV2
size: NA
J: TRBJ2-1
D: NA
DNA: TGTGCCAGCAGCGCCAGTTTTCCGGGAGAGGGCAATGAGCAGTTCTTC
CDR3: CASSASFPGEGNEQFF

V: TRBV29-1
size: few
J: TRBJ1-1
D: NA
DNA: TGCAGCGTAGGACAGATGTTGAAGAACACTGAAGCTTTCTTT
CDR3: CSVGQMLKNTEAFF

V: TRBV28
size: few
J: TRBJ2-7
D: NA
DNA: TGTGCCAGCAGTTCCGTAGGTGGGACGGAACCCTACGAGCAGTACTTC
CDR3: CASSSVGGTEPYEQYF

V: TRBV4-1
size: NA
J: TRBJ1-1
D: TRBD1
DNA: TGCGCCAGCAGCCGCCCGACAGGGTGGGACACTGAAGCTTTCTTT
CDR3: CASSRPTGWDTEAFF